This TCR beta chain originates from a study of monozygotic twins with inflammatory bowel disease. Study observations and caveats: IBD patients shared fewer clonotypes with other individuals than healthy twins, especially patients with disease activity signs. A reduction in TCRbeta diversity (inverse Simpson) was seen in IBD patients relative to healthy co-twins.

As regards this clonotype: Its antigen is undetermined.

The draw for each donor consisted of a single 2.5 ml blood sample. The template switching step added UMIs that contained a 6-nucleotide sample barcode. Each CDR3 protein gets one entry in TCRdb, which reprocessed the 5' RACE reads and gives no DNA. In total, the table holds 210,000 or so distinct CDR3 sequences. The receptor was derived from a human donor with ulcerative colitis or Crohn's disease, or a healthy co-twin of an affected twin (not recorded which). The sequencing input was blood.

The CDR3 reads CASSQRTSAGGELFF. The chain couples TRBV3-1 to TRBJ2-2; the D gene TCRdb calls, TRBD2, cannot be checked with no DNA. The CDR3 runs to 15 residues. Germline lookup yields CDR1 LGHDT and CDR2 YNNKEL (reference sequence).